This T cell receptor (beta chain) was recovered during a study of tumor-infiltrating lymphocytes in primary liver carcinoma. Whole-study findings and limits: Pairs comparing tumor with adjacent tissue or blood overlapped less than pairs drawn from tumor regions.

A constant-region primer served to make TCR beta cDNA from about 500 ng total RNA. What produced the TCR beta libraries was three nested multiplex PCR rounds using slightly modified ARM-PCR. Running roughly 10 cycles apiece, the first two PCR rounds relied on TRBV1-TRBV30 forward primers together with a C-beta reverse primer. TCRdb reprocessed the multiplex PCR reads with MiXCR, giving one entry per CDR3 protein. Found here are 44,000 or so distinct CDR3 sequences, 70% to 85% of them singletons; the top ten hold 29%. The 20-30 mg bulk tissue piece was not sorted before simultaneous RNA and DNA extraction. The CDR3 is made up of 14 amino acids. The germline V gene encodes CDR1 SEHNR and CDR2 FQNEAQ (reference sequence). In the case of this clonotype: Its cognate antigen is unknown. The junction differs from germline at one of its ends, possibly a read error.

Sample: liver tumor tissue from sampling region 5. The subset is: tumor region T5, tumor centre. The TCR sequence derives from a man between 40 and 49 years old with primary liver carcinoma and hepatitis B virus infection. The V gene is TRBV7-9, the J gene TRBJ2-5; the D is unclear. CDR3 DNA sequence: TGTACCAGCAGCGTAGTGTGGCAGGTAGAGACCCGATACTTC. It codes for CTSSVVWQVETRYF.